This T cell receptor beta chain was identified during a study of shared clonotypes between healthy human individuals. Findings and limits, study-wide: Generation of non-shared clonotypes was less probable than generation of clonotypes shared by all four donors. In general, naive subsets displayed greater estimated richness than memory subsets did.

All donors were Caucasian adults living in Nashville, Tennessee. Deletions cut 0 bases from V and 6 bases from J, with 16 bases between. The CDR3 covers 16 residues. Germline assignment: CDR1 SGHRS and CDR2 YFSETQ. As to this clone: The antigen is undetermined. At the DNA level, this CDR3 is encoded by other sequences in the same sample as well.

Authors' analysis steps: Filtering differed, since immunoSEQ gave only junction sequences and no quality scores. Here immunoSEQ multiplex PCR was the method, and the copy in TCRdb shows in-frame clones only, minus some. V and J calls and clone size come straight from that table; D and trimming were deduced from the DNA. Of 1,100,000 or so clones in the sample, approximately 80% are singletons; the top ten hold approximately 0.52%. The sequence came from a man between 18 and 35 years old in good health. Some clones in this sample may be carry-over from other donors' samples. The gene calls are TRBV5-1 and TRBJ2-1; TRBD1 or TRBD2 may be the D gene (7 bases each). Sequencing used memory CD4+ T cells from PBMCs. The subset is: CD45RA-negative fraction. The CDR3 DNA reads as TGCGCCAGCAGCTTGGAGGGGGCGGGAGTCGGCAATGAGCAGTTCTTC. Residues: CASSLEGAGVGNEQFF.